Below, 27 T cell receptor beta chains from the same sample are listed, as sequenced in a study of T cell repertoires in cytomegalovirus infection (dated by TCRdb to about 2019). No antigen has been identified for these receptors. The treatment or condition tag for this specimen amounts to: in vitro stimulation with specific CMV peptide epitopes to enrich CMV-specific T cells. Reads for this sample came from an Illumina HiSeq 1500. Using fastp at Q25 and MiXCR, TCRdb reprocessed the public reads and kept productive beta chains. Each entry merges the rows of one CDR3 protein and shows their most common DNA and genes. The sample table lists approximately 770,000 distinct CDR3 sequences, roughly 29% of them with a count of one. The ten largest make up about 12% of the sample. This specimen consisted of cultured CD8+ T cells from PBMCs, obtained from culture after CMV antigen stimulation. These receptor sequences come from a human donor in good health (CMV status not recorded). Some clones in this sample may be carry-over from other donors' samples.

This clonotype showed up just a few times. The V gene is TRBV7-8, the J gene TRBJ2-1; maybe TRBD2 (6 bases). CDR1 SGHVS and CDR2 FQNEAQ come from the germline V gene. The CDR3 loop spans 14 amino acids. The V end was cut by 0 bases, the J end by 10 bases, with 13 bases between. DNA for the CDR3: TGTGCCAGCAGCTTAGCGGGGACTGGAAGAGAGCAGTTCTTC. It translates to CASSLAGTGREQFF.

The rearrangement uses TRBV29-1 and TRBJ2-2, with 12 nucleotides matching TRBD1. CDR1 and CDR2 (germline): SQVTM, ANQGSEA. V was clipped by 3 bases and J by 4 bases; unmatched bases: 6. This CDR3 has 16 residues. The CDR3 loop is CSVDVGDRGLTGELFF. CDR3 bases: TGCAGCGTTGACGTGGGGGACAGGGGGCTCACCGGGGAGCTGTTTTTT.

To note about this clonotype: Its ends do not fully match the called genes, so a read error is possible. V and J are TRBV7-9 and TRBJ1-1, with unresolved D. This CDR3 is built from 14 residues. The germline V gene encodes CDR1 SEHNR and CDR2 FQNEAQ (reference sequence). CDR3 residues: CANSLGGVRTEAFF. CDR3 DNA sequence: TGTGCCAACAGCCTGGGCGGGGTGAGGACTGAAGCTTTCTTT.

This chain joins TRBV9 and TRBJ2-3, with D perhaps matching TRBD1 or TRBD2 (5 bases each). Deletions cut 3 bases from V and 8 bases from J, with 13 bases between. The germline V gene has CDR1 SGDLS and CDR2 YYNGEE. The CDR3 length is 13 residues. The CDR3 nucleotides are TGTGCCAGCAGCGCGGGGACCGCGGGTACGCAGTATTTT. As protein: CASSAGTAGTQYF.

This clonotype was observed many times. V and J are TRBV14 and TRBJ2-5, with no clear D. V was trimmed by 0 bases and J by 1 base, leaving 15 bases between them. Germline V lookup: CDR1 SGHDN, CDR2 FVKESK. The length of the CDR3 is 17 residues. Here the CDR3 reads CASSQDRHLGPQETQYF. CDR3 DNA: TGTGCCAGCAGCCAAGATAGGCACCTGGGCCCCCAAGAGACCCAGTACTTC.

This clonotype was detected a few times. The V call is TRBV20-1, the J call TRBJ1-2; 10 bases agree with TRBD1. Germline CDR1 is DFQATT and CDR2 is SNEGSKA (reference sequence). This CDR3 comprises 15 residues. The J segment lost 5 bases and the V segment lost 0 bases, leaving 6 bases of the junction unmatched. The CDR3 protein is CSARERDRGPYGYTF. CDR3 coding DNA: TGCAGTGCTAGAGAACGGGACAGGGGACCTTATGGCTACACCTTC.

This clonotype showed up just a few times. The rearrangement joins TRBV11-2 to TRBJ2-1; D is unresolved. CDR1 SGHAT and CDR2 FQNNGV come from the germline V gene. The length of the CDR3 is 16 residues. V was shortened by 2 bases and J by 3 bases, with 14 bases between the two germline ends. The CDR3 DNA follows: TGTGCCAGCAGCTTATCCTCTGGCCCCTTCTACAATGAGCAGTTCTTC. It yields the protein CASSLSSGPFYNEQFF.

The V and J genes are TRBV28 and TRBJ1-2, with D possibly matching TRBD1 (5 bases). Trimming took off 4 bases at V and 4 bases at J, with 10 bases between the two ends. CDR3 length: 13 amino acids. Germline lookup yields CDR1 MDHEN and CDR2 SYDVKM. CDR3 protein: CASSWEGVYGYTF. CDR3 in DNA: TGTGCCAGCAGTTGGGAAGGGGTCTATGGCTACACCTTC.

This clonotype appeared many times. The rearrangement joins TRBV7-2 to TRBJ1-5; D remains ambiguous. CDR3 size: 17 residues. Germline V gene lookup returns CDR1 SGHTA and CDR2 FQGNSA. Trimming stripped 0 bases from V and 4 bases from J, with 16 bases between. The CDR3 protein is CASSLARYPSPNQPQHF. The CDR3 coding sequence is TGTGCCAGCAGCTTAGCTCGGTATCCGAGCCCTAATCAGCCCCAGCATTTT.

The rearrangement joins TRBV6-6 to TRBJ2-5; D is ambiguous. This CDR3 has 13 amino acids. CDR1 is MNHNY, CDR2 SVGAGI, per germline (reference sequence). V lost 4 bases and J lost 2, with 8 bases in between. Here the CDR3 DNA reads TGTGCCAGCAGTTCTCTAGGGCAAGAGACCCAGTACTTC. It is translated as CASSSLGQETQYF.

The CDR3 nucleotides read TGTGCCAGCAGGGGGGAACCGGCCTGGACAGATACGCAGTATTTT. This encodes CASRGEPAWTDTQYF. V is TRBV7-2 and J is TRBJ2-3, with D possibly called TRBD1 or TRBD2 (5 bases each). The ends were cut back, 6 bases at V and 3 bases at J, with 16 bases in the middle. This CDR3 comprises 15 residues. Germline V gives CDR1 SGHTA, CDR2 FQGNSA.

This clonotype showed up just a few times. This rearrangement joins TRBV12-3 or TRBV12-4 to TRBJ2-3; TRBD2 might be the D (7 bases). The V end was cut by 11 bases, the J end by 8 bases, with 14 bases between. This CDR3 is 11 amino acids long. This CDR3 is CAVRGAGTQYF. In DNA form, the CDR3 reads TGTGCCGTCCGGGGGGCGGGTACGCAGTATTTT.

This clonotype has a single count. The chain is built from TRBV5-1 and TRBJ2-5, with 10 bases identical to TRBD1. The CDR3 has 15 residues. Germline assignment: CDR1 SGHRS and CDR2 YFSETQ. J gave up 4 bases and V 2 bases, and 5 bases lay outside the gene matches. CDR3 nucleotides: TGCGCCAGCAGCTTTGGGGACAGGGGAGCAGAGACCCAGTACTTC. Its translation: CASSFGDRGAETQYF.

There are a few counts of this clonotype. The CDR3 region is CAATGAEGYTF. CDR3 nucleotides: TGTGCCGCGACAGGGGCGGAGGGCTACACCTTC. The V and J genes are TRBV7-6 and TRBJ1-2, with TRBD1 matching over 8 bases. The CDR3 spans 11 residues. With 11 bases clipped from V and 8 bases from J, the junction kept 7 bases outside the gene matches. The V gene's germline CDR1 is SGHVS and CDR2 FNYEAQ.

This clonotype was found once. The rearrangement joins TRBV24-1 to TRBJ1-5; D gene uncertain. The length of the CDR3 is 12 residues. The germline V gene encodes CDR1 KGHDR and CDR2 SFDVKD. V was cut by 4 bases and J by 9 bases, with 9 bases left in between. CDR3 protein: CATSEPAGPQHF. CDR3 nucleotides: TGTGCCACCAGTGAACCGGCGGGGCCCCAGCATTTT.

The CDR3 nucleotides read TGTGCCAGCAGCCAACACATAGAAGGGGGTTCACCCCTCCACTTT. Protein: CASSQHIEGGSPLHF. V and J are TRBV7-6 and TRBJ1-6; TRBD1 is a possible D gene (6 bases). This CDR3 spans 15 amino acids. The V gene's germline CDR1 is SGHVS and CDR2 FNYEAQ. V was cut by 5 bases and J by 9 bases, with 17 bases left in between.

The rearrangement joins TRBV4-1 to TRBJ1-1; D is unresolved. Germline CDR1 and CDR2: MGHRA and YSYEKL. This CDR3 has 13 residues. V shed 4 bases and J shed 3 bases, with 9 bases lying between them. This chain's CDR3 is CASSLRVYTEAFF. Written as DNA, the CDR3 is TGCGCCAGCAGCCTTAGGGTGTACACTGAAGCTTTCTTT.

The table lists this clonotype with many counts. This chain joins TRBV7-2 and TRBJ1-5; D remains ambiguous. The CDR3 is 14 residues long. V dropped 3 bases and J dropped 4 bases, with 10 bases sitting between them. Germline CDR1 and CDR2: SGHTA and FQGNSA. The CDR3 bases are TGTGCCAGCAGCTTCCAAACGGGAAATCAGCCCCAGCATTTT. Translation: CASSFQTGNQPQHF.

This clonotype has more than one count but fewer than ten. At one end, the junction sequence differs from germline, possibly due to a read error. The chain couples TRBV7-8 to TRBJ1-1; TRBD1 might be the D (6 bases). The CDR3 has 15 residues. Per germline, CDR1 SGHVS and CDR2 FQNEAQ. The CDR3 DNA follows: TGTGCCAGCAGCTTTAAGGGTTCCGGGGGGCGGGAAGGAATCTTT. This gives the protein CASSFKGSGGREGIF.

The chain is built from TRBV5-6 and TRBJ1-6; possible D gene TRBD1, 6 bases. This CDR3 region has 16 residues. V was trimmed by 2 bases and J by 3 bases, leaving 12 bases between them. CDR1 is SGHDT, CDR2 YYEEEE, per germline. The CDR3 reads CASSFPGQSYNSPLHF. DNA for the CDR3: TGTGCCAGCAGCTTTCCCGGACAGAGCTATAATTCACCCCTCCACTTT. Full variable domain (remainder filled in from reference TRBV5-6 and TRBJ1-6): DAGVTQSPTHLIKTRGQQVTLRCSPKSGHDTVSWYQQALGQGPQFIFQYYEEEERQRGNFPDRFSGHQFPNYSSELNVNALLLGDSALYLCASSFPGQSYNSPLHFGNGTRLTVT.

This clonotype was observed many times. The chain has TRBV7-6 and TRBJ2-7; D might be TRBD2 (5 bases). The CDR3 has 13 amino acids. Trimming left V 5 bases short and J 3 bases short, with 11 bases between. Germline V gene data show CDR1 as SGHVS and CDR2 as FNYEAQ. CDR3 coding DNA: TGTGCCAGCAGCGCGGGCCAATACTACGAGCAGTACGTC. It specifies CASSAGQYYEQYV.

CDR3 region: CASSYGPAITFF. The CDR3 nucleotides are TGTGCCAGCAGTTACGGGCCAGCGATCACTTTCTTT. This sequence joins TRBV6-5 and TRBJ1-1, with unresolved D. CDR1 MNHEY and CDR2 SVGAGI come from the germline V gene. There are 12 residues in the CDR3. V lost 2 bases and J lost 12, with 13 bases in between.

This clonotype was counted ten times or more. The chain employs TRBV29-1 and TRBJ2-2, with D possibly called TRBD1 or TRBD2 (5 bases each). CDR1 SQVTM and CDR2 ANQGSEA come from the germline V gene. This CDR3 region has 15 residues. The V end lost 2 bases, the J end lost 5 bases, and 15 bases lay between the germline ends. This chain's CDR3 is CSVEMGDVGTGELFF. CDR3 coding DNA: TGCAGCGTTGAAATGGGGGACGTAGGGACCGGGGAGCTGTTTTTT.

This clonotype was seen many times. The chain combines TRBV7-6 with TRBJ2-7; D gene unclear. CDR1 is SGHVS, CDR2 FNYEAQ, per germline. V shed 2 bases and J shed 0 bases, with 8 bases lying between them. The CDR3 is 14 amino acids. The CDR3 loop is CASSLRPSSYEQYV. The CDR3, as DNA: TGTGCCAGCAGCTTACGGCCATCCTCCTACGAGCAGTACGTC.

This clonotype showed up just once. This sequence joins TRBV13 and TRBJ2-1, with TRBD1 identical over 7 bases. The ends lost 2 bases at V and 7 bases at J; junction bases unmatched: 5. This CDR3 is built from 14 residues. Germline V gives CDR1 PRHDT, CDR2 FYEKMQ (reference sequence). CDR3 sequence: CASSLRGLGNEQFF. CDR3 nucleotides: TGTGCCAGCAGCTTAAGGGGGCTCGGGAATGAGCAGTTCTTC.

This clonotype has more than one count but fewer than ten. The J gene is TRBJ2-3, the V gene TRBV28, with TRBD1 matching 9 bases. CDR3 size: 18 residues. Germline CDR1 MDHEN, CDR2 SYDVKM. J gave up 0 bases and V 3 bases, and 10 bases lay outside the gene matches. CDR3 in DNA: TGTGCCAGCAGTTTGCAACAGTGGACAGGGGCGAGCACAGATACGCAGTATTTT. Protein: CASSLQQWTGASTDTQYF.

This clonotype showed up just a few times. The rearrangement links TRBV7-6 to TRBJ2-5, with TRBD2 matching over 7 bases. Germline CDR1 SGHVS, CDR2 FNYEAQ. The V gene end was trimmed by 2 bases and the J gene end by 0 bases; junction bases not matched to a gene: 9. The CDR3 totals 17 residues. CDR3: CASSLNRDSGYQETQYF. The CDR3 DNA reads as TGTGCCAGCAGCTTAAATCGTGATAGCGGGTACCAAGAGACCCAGTACTTC.